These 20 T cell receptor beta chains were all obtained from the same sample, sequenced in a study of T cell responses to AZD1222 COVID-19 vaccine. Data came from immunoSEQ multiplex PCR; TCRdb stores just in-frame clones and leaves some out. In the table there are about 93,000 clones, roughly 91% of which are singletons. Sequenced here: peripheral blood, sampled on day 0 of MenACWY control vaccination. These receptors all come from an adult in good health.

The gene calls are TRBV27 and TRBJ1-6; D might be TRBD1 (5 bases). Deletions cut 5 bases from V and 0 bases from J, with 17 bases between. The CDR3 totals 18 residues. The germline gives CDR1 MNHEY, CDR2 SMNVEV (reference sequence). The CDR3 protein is CASSGQLRGSSYNSPLHF. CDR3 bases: TGTGCCAGCAGTGGCCAACTGCGGGGGAGCTCCTATAATTCACCCCTCCACTTT.

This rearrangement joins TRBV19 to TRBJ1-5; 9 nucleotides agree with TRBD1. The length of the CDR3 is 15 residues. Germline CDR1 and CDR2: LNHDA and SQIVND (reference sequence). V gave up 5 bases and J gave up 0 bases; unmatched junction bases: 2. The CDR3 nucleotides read TGTGCCAGTAGTGGACAGGGGCTTAGCAATCAGCCCCAGCATTTT. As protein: CASSGQGLSNQPQHF.

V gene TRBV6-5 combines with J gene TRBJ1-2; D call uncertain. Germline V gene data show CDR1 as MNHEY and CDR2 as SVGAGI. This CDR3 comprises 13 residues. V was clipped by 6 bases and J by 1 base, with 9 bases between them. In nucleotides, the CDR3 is TGTGCCAGCAGGAAAAGCGATAACTATGGCTACACCTTC. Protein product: CASRKSDNYGYTF.

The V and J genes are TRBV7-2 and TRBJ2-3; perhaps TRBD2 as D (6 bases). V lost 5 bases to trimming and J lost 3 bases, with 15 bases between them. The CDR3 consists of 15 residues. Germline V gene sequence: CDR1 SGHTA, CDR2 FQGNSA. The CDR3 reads CASSPSWGETDTQYF. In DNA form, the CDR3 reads TGTGCCAGCAGCCCTTCCTGGGGGGAAACAGATACGCAGTATTTT.

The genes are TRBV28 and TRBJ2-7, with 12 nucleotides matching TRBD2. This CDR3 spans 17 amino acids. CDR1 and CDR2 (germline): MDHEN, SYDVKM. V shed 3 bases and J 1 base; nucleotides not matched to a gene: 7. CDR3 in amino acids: CASSFVQLAGGSYEQYF. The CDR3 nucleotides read TGTGCCAGCAGTTTTGTACAACTAGCGGGGGGTTCCTACGAGCAGTACTTC.

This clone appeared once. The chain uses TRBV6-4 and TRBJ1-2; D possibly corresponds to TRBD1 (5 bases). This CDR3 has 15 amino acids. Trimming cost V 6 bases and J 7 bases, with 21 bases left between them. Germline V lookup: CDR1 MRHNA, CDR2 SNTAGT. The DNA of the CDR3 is TGTGCCAGCAGAGCCTTTTCGGGGACTGGCGGTGGCTACACCTTC. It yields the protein CASRAFSGTGGGYTF.

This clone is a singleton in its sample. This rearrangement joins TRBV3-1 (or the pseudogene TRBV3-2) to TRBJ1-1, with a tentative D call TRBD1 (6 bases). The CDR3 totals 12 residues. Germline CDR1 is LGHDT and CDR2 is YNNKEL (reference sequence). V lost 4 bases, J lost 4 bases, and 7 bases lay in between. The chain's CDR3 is CASSRTVTEAFF. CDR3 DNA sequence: TGTGCCAGCAGCCGGACAGTCACTGAAGCTTTCTTT.

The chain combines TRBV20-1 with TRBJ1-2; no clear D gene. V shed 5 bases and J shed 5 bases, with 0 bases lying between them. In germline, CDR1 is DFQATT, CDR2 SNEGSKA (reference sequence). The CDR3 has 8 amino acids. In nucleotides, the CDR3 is TGCAGTGCTTATGGCTACACCTTC. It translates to CSAYGYTF.

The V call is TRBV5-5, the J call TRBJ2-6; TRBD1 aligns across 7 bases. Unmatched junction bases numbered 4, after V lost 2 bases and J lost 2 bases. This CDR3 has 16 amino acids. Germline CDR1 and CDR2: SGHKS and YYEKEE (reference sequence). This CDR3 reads CASSFQTGPGANVLTF. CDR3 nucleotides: TGTGCCAGCAGCTTTCAGACAGGGCCTGGGGCCAACGTCCTGACTTTC.

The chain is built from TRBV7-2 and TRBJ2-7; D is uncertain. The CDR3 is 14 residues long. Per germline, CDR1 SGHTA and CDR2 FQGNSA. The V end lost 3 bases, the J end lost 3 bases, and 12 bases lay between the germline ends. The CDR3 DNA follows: TGTGCCAGCAGCTTCGGCGCACGCGGCTACGAGCAGTACTTC. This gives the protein CASSFGARGYEQYF.

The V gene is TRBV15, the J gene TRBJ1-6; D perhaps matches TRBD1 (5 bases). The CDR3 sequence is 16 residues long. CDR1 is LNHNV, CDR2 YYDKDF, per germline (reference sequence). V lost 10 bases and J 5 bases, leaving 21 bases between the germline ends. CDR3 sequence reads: CANSFRDPPNNSPLHF. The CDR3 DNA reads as TGTGCCAACTCATTCCGGGACCCTCCCAATAATTCACCCCTCCACTTT.

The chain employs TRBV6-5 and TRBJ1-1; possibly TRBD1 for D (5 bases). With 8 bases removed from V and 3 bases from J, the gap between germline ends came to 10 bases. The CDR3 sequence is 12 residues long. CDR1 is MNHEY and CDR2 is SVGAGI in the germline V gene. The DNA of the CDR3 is TGTGCCAGCCAGGGCCGGTACACTGAAGCTTTCTTT. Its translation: CASQGRYTEAFF.

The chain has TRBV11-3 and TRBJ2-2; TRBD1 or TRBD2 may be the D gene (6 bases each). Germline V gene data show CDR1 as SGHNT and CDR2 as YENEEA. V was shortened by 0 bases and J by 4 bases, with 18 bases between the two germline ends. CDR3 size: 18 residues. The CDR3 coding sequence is TGTGCCAGCAGCTTAGATCTTTGGGGGGCGCGGGTCACCGGGGAGCTGTTTTTT. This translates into CASSLDLWGARVTGELFF.

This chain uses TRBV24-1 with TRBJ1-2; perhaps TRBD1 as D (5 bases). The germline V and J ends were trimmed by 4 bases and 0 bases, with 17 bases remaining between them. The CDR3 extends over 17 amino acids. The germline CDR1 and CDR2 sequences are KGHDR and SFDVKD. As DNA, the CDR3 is TGTGCCACCAGTGACCTATTGGAGCGGGGCTCTAACTATGGCTACACCTTC. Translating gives CATSDLLERGSNYGYTF.

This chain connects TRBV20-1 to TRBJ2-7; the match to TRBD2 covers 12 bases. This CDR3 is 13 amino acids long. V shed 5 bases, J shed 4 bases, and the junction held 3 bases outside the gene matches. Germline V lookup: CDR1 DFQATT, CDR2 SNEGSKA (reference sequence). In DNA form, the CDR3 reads TGCAGTGCTTGTGGACTAGCGGGGTACGAGCAGTACTTC. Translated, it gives CSACGLAGYEQYF.

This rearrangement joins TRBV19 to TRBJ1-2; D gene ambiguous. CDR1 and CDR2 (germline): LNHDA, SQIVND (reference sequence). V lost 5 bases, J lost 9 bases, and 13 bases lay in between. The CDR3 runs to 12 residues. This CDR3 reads CASSFLSGSYTF. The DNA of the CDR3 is TGTGCCAGTAGTTTCTTGTCCGGGAGCTACACCTTC.

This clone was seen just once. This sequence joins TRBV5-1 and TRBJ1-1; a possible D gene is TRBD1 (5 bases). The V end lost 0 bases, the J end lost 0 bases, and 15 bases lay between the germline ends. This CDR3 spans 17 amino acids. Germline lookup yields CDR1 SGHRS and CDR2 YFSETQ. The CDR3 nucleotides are TGCGCCAGCAGCTTGGCCGAAGGGGCCACGATGAACACTGAAGCTTTCTTT. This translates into CASSLAEGATMNTEAFF.

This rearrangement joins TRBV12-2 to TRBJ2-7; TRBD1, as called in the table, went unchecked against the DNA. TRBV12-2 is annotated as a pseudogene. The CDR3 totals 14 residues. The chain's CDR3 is CASRLTGLEYEQYF. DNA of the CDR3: TGTGCAAGTCGCTTAACAGGCTTGGAATACGAGCAGTACTTC.

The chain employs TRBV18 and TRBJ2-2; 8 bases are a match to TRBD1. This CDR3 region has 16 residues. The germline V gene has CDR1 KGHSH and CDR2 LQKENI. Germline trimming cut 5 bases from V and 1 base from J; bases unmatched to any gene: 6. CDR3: CASSLRTGKNTGELFF. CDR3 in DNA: TGTGCCAGCTCATTAAGGACAGGGAAGAACACCGGGGAGCTGTTTTTT.

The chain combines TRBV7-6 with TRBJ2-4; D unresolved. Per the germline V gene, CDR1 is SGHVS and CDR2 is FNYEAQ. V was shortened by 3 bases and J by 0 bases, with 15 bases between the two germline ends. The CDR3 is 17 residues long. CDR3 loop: CASSFSWAELAKNIQYF. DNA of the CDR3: TGTGCCAGCAGCTTTTCATGGGCGGAGCTAGCCAAAAACATTCAGTACTTC.